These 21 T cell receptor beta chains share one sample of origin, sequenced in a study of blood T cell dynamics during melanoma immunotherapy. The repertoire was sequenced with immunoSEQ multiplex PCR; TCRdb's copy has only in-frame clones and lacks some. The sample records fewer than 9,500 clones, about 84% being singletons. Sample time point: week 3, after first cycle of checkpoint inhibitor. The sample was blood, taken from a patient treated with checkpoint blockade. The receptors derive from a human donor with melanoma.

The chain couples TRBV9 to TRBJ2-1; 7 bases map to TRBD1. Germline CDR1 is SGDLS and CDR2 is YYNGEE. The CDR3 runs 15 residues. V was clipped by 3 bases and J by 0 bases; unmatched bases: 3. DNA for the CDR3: TGTGCCAGCAGCGCCACAGGGGTCTCCTACAATGAGCAGTTCTTC. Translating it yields CASSATGVSYNEQFF.

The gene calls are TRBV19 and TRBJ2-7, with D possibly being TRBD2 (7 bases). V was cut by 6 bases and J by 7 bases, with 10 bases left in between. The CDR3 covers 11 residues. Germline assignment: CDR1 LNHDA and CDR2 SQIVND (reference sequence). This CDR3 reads CASSGGREQYF. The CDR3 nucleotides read TGTGCCAGTAGCGGGGGGCGAGAGCAGTACTTC. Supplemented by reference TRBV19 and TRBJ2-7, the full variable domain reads DGGITQSPKYLFRKEGQNVTLSCEQNLNHDAMYWYRQDPGQGLRLIYYSQIVNDFQKGDIAEGYSVSREKKESFPLTVTSAQKNPTAFYLCASSGGREQYFGPGTRLTVT.

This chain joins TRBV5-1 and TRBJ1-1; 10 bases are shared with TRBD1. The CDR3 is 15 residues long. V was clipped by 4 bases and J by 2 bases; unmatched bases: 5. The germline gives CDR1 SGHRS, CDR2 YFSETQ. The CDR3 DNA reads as TGCGCCAGCAGCCAGGGACAGGGGTTAAACACTGAAGCTTTCTTT. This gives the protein CASSQGQGLNTEAFF. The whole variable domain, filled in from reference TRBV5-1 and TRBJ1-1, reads KAGVTQTPRYLIKTRGQQVTLSCSPISGHRSVSWYQQTPGQGLQFLFEYFSETQRNKGNFPGRFSGRQFSNSRSEMNVSTLELGDSALYLCASSQGQGLNTEAFFGQGTRLTVV.

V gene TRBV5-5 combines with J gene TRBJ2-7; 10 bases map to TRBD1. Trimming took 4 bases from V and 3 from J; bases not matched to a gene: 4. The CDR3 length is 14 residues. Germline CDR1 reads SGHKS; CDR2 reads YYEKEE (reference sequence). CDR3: CASSPDRGGYEQYF. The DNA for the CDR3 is TGTGCCAGCAGCCCGGACAGGGGGGGCTACGAGCAGTACTTC.

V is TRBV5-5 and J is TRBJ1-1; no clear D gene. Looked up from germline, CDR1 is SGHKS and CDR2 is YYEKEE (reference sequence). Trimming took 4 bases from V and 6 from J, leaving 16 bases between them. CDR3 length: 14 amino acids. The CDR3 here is CASSARPGSSEAFF. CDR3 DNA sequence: TGTGCCAGCAGCGCACGGCCCGGCTCGTCTGAAGCTTTCTTT.

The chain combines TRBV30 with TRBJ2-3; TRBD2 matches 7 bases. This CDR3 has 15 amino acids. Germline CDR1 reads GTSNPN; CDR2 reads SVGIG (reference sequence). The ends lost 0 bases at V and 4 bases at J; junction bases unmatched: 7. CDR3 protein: CAWSVRGSIADTQYF. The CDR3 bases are TGTGCCTGGAGTGTACGCGGGAGTATCGCAGATACGCAGTATTTT.

The CDR3 sequence is CASSQDVTFSYEQYV. In DNA, the CDR3 is TGCGCCAGCAGCCAAGATGTCACTTTCTCCTACGAGCAGTACGTC. The J gene is TRBJ2-7, the V gene TRBV4-1; D gene uncertain. The CDR3 runs to 15 residues. Germline lookup yields CDR1 MGHRA and CDR2 YSYEKL. Trimming removed 0 bases from V and 0 bases from J, with 9 bases in between.

The chain's CDR3 is CASSLTGNQIYGYTF. CDR3 DNA: TGTGCCAGCAGCTTGACGGGGAACCAAATCTATGGCTACACCTTC. This chain links TRBV7-9 with TRBJ1-2; no clear D gene. Per the germline V gene, CDR1 is SEHNR and CDR2 is FQNEAQ (reference sequence). Deletions cut 3 bases from V and 4 bases from J, with 15 bases between. The CDR3 is 15 amino acids.

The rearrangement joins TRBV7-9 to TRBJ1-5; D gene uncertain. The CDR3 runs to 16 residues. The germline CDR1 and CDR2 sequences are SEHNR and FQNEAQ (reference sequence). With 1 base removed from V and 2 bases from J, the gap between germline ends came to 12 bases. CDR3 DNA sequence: TGTGCCAGCAGCTTAGGCTGGAGGTCGGGCAATCAGCCCCAGCATTTT. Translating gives CASSLGWRSGNQPQHF.

The CDR3 here is CASSVERSTDTQYF. CDR3 coding DNA: TGTGCCAGCAGCGTAGAGAGGAGCACAGATACGCAGTATTTT. The rearrangement uses TRBV9 and TRBJ2-3; D unresolved. The CDR3 is 14 residues long. The germline gives CDR1 SGDLS, CDR2 YYNGEE. V lost 0 bases to trimming and J lost 0 bases, with 5 bases between them.

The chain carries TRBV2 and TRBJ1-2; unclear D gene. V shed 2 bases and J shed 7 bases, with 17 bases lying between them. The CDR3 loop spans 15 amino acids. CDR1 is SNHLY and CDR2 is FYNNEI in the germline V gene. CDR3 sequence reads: CASSETFSGFRGYTF. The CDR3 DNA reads TGTGCCAGCAGTGAAACGTTTTCCGGGTTTCGTGGCTACACCTTC.

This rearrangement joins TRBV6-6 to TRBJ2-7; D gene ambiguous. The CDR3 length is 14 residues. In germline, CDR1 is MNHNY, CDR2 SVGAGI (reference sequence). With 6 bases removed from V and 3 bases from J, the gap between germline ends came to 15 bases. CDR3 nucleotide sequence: TGTGCCAGCAGGCCTCGAGAAGCCTACTACGAGCAGTACTTC. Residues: CASRPREAYYEQYF.

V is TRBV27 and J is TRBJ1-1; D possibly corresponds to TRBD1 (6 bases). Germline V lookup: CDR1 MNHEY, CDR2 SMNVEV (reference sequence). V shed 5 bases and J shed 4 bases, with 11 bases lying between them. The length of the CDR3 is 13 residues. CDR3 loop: CASSTGRTTEAFF. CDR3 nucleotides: TGTGCCAGCAGTACAGGGCGGACCACTGAAGCTTTCTTT.

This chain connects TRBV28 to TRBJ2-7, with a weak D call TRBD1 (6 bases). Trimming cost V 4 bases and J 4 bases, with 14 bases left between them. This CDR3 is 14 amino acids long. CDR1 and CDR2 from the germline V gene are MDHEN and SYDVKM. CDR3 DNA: TGTGCCAGCAGTTATCAGGGGTTTGGATACGAGCAGTACGTC. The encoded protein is CASSYQGFGYEQYV.

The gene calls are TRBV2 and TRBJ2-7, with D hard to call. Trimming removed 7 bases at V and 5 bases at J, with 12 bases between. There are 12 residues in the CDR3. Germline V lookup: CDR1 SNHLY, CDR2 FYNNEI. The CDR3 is CASTINGHEQYF. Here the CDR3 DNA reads TGTGCCAGCACAATTAATGGCCACGAGCAGTACTTC.

In DNA form, the CDR3 reads TGTGCCTGGAGTATACAGGGGAAGCCCCAGCATTTT. Translated: CAWSIQGKPQHF. The chain has TRBV30 and TRBJ1-5; 7 bases agree with TRBD1. Unmatched junction bases numbered 3, after V lost 2 bases and J lost 8 bases. The CDR3 totals 12 residues. Germline V gene sequence: CDR1 GTSNPN, CDR2 SVGIG (reference sequence).

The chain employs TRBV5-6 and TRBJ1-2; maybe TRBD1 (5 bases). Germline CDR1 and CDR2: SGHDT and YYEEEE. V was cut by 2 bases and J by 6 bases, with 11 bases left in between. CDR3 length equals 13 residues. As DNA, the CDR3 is TGTGCCAGCAGCTTAAGGGGATCGAATGGCTACACCTTC. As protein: CASSLRGSNGYTF.

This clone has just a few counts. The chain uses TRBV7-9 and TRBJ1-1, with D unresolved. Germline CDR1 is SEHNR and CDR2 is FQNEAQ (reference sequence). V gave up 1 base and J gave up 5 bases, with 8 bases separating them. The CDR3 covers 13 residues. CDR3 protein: CASSLVVETEAFF. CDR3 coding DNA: TGTGCCAGCAGCTTAGTGGTGGAGACTGAAGCTTTCTTT.

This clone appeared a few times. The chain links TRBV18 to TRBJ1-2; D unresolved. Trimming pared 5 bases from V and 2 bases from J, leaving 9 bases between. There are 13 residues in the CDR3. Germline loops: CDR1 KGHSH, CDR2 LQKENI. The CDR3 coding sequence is TGTGCCAGCTCAATGGGCGTGAACTATGGCTACACCTTC. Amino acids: CASSMGVNYGYTF.

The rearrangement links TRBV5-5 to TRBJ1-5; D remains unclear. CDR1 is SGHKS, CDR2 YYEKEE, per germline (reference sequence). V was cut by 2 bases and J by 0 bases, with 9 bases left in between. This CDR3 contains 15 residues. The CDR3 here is CASSLRPYSNQPQHF. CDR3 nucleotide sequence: TGTGCCAGCAGCTTAAGACCTTATAGCAATCAGCCCCAGCATTTT. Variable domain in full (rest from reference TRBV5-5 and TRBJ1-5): DAGVTQSPTHLIKTRGQQVTLRCSPISGHKSVSWYQQVLGQGPQFIFQYYEKEERGRGNFPDRFSARQFPNYSSELNVNALLLGDSALYLCASSLRPYSNQPQHFGDGTRLSIL.

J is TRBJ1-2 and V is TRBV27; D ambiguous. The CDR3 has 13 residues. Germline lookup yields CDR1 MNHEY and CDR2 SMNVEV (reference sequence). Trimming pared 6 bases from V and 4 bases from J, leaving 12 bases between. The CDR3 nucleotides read TGTGCCAGCAGCCCAGCGGATGGCTATGGCTACACCTTC. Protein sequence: CASSPADGYGYTF.